The next 31 T cell receptor beta chains were all read from a single sample in a study of T-cell reconstitution after alpha-beta-depleted transplantation in children. Study-wide points: Newly generated T cells supplied most T-cell counts and diversity one year post-transplant.

Unique molecular identifiers were built into the TCRbeta library. TCRdb passed the PCR reads through MiXCR, listing each CDR3 protein once. Here the sample spans fewer than 350,000 distinct CDR3 sequences, over 7.5% being singletons. No antigen has been assigned to these receptors. The input for sequencing was peripheral blood, taken 360 days after TCRalphabeta/CD19-depleted stem cell transplant. These receptors were collected from a female patient between 2 and 15 years old who had a stem cell transplant for Fanconi anemia, so the T cells may come from the graft donor.

Many counts were recorded for this clonotype. The V and J genes are TRBV7-3 and TRBJ2-5, with TRBD1 identical over 7 bases. Germline CDR1 and CDR2: SGHTA and FQGTGA. The V segment lost 6 bases and the J segment 0 bases; nucleotides outside the gene matches: 7. This CDR3 comprises 15 residues. The CDR3 DNA reads TGTGCCAGCAGTTCCGGGACAGCGTACCAAGAGACCCAGTACTTC. Translation gives CASSSGTAYQETQYF.

This clonotype was recorded many times. V gene TRBV14 combines with J gene TRBJ2-2, with 7 bases that match TRBD2. Germline assignment: CDR1 SGHDN and CDR2 FVKESK. V shed 1 base, J shed 5 bases, and the junction held 4 bases outside the gene matches. CDR3 length: 15 residues. The CDR3 is CASSQVRGWTGELFF. Written as DNA, the CDR3 is TGTGCCAGCAGCCAAGTGCGGGGGTGGACCGGGGAGCTGTTTTTT.

This clonotype was counted only a few times. CDR3 in DNA: TGCGCCAGCAGCCAAGGACATGACAGGGCCACTGAAGCTTTCTTT. It translates to CASSQGHDRATEAFF. V and J are TRBV4-3 and TRBJ1-1; 7 bases line up with TRBD1. J gave up 4 bases and V 1 base, and 6 bases lay outside the gene matches. Germline CDR1 and CDR2: LGHNA and YSLEER. The CDR3 spans 15 residues.

The V call is TRBV12-3 or TRBV12-4, the J call TRBJ2-1; 10 positions agree with TRBD2. This CDR3 spans 22 amino acids. V lost 1 base, J lost 7 bases, and 25 bases stayed unmatched. CDR3 sequence (DNA): TGTGCCAGCAGTTTAGTACGTTTGAGTGTGCTAGCGGGGGCTACTCCATCGAATGAGCAGTTCTTC. This gives the protein CASSLVRLSVLAGATPSNEQFF.

The chain links TRBV9 to TRBJ1-2; tentative D call: TRBD1 (6 bases). The CDR3 extends over 14 amino acids. The germline V and J ends were trimmed by 4 bases and 4 bases, with 14 bases remaining between them. CDR1 and CDR2 (germline): SGDLS, YYNGEE. This CDR3 is CASSSGGGSYGYTF. DNA of the CDR3: TGTGCCAGCAGCTCTGGGGGCGGAAGCTATGGCTACACCTTC.

This clonotype was seen many times. The rearrangement links TRBV21-1 to TRBJ2-5; TRBD1, the table's D call, lacks a check against the DNA. TRBV21-1 is a known pseudogene. There are 14 residues in the CDR3. CDR3 loop: CASSKVPGKETQYF. CDR3 sequence (DNA): TGTGCCAGCAGCAAAGTTCCGGGCAAGGAGACCCAGTACTTC.

This clonotype was recorded at least ten times. The chain uses TRBV5-1 and TRBJ2-7, with D tentatively TRBD1 (5 bases). Germline CDR1 is SGHRS and CDR2 is YFSETQ. Trimming shortened V by 4 bases and J by 2 bases, and 10 bases separated the two germline ends. CDR3 length equals 13 residues. CDR3 in DNA: TGCGCCAGCAGCGACGGCAGGGCCTACGAGCAGTACTTC. It encodes CASSDGRAYEQYF.

This clonotype was observed at least ten times. The rearrangement links TRBV5-1 to TRBJ2-7; TRBD2 is a possible D gene (6 bases). The CDR3 totals 15 residues. The V end was cut by 0 bases, the J end by 2 bases, with 12 bases between. Germline CDR1 is SGHRS and CDR2 is YFSETQ. The CDR3 region is CASSLGGTYPYEQYF. The CDR3 DNA reads TGCGCCAGCAGCTTGGGTGGGACTTACCCCTACGAGCAGTACTTC.

This clonotype was found many times. The chain employs TRBV9 and TRBJ2-2; the D call may be TRBD1 or TRBD2 (6 bases each). V lost 0 bases, J lost 2 bases, and 8 bases lay in between. Germline V CDR1 and CDR2: SGDLS, YYNGEE. The CDR3 has 15 amino acids. The CDR3 spells CASSVAGANTGELFF. CDR3 nucleotides: TGTGCCAGCAGCGTAGCGGGGGCCAACACCGGGGAGCTGTTTTTT.

A remark on this clonotype: Mismatch with germline at one junction end may stem from a read error. The chain is built from TRBV6-1 and TRBJ2-3; 10 bases align to TRBD1. The CDR3 loop spans 14 amino acids. CDR1 is MNHNS and CDR2 is SASEGT in the germline V gene. The CDR3 here is CASSPPTGTGDMNF. CDR3 nucleotides: TGTGCCAGCAGTCCCCCCACCGGGACAGGGGACATGAATTTT.

This rearrangement joins TRBV7-2 to TRBJ2-3; D perhaps matches TRBD2 (5 bases). The germline CDR1 and CDR2 sequences are SGHTA and FQGNSA. There are 17 residues in the CDR3. V lost 1 base and J lost 5, with 19 bases in between. CDR3 DNA: TGTGCCAGCAGCTTAGTGAGGCGTGGGCGGGTGGGAGATACGCAGTATTTT. It specifies CASSLVRRGRVGDTQYF.

This clonotype was seen only a few times. The junction shows a germline mismatch at one end, possibly a read error. The chain carries TRBV11-3 and TRBJ2-1; 7 nucleotides match TRBD2. There are 13 residues in the CDR3. The germline V gene encodes CDR1 SGHNT and CDR2 YENEEA. The CDR3 nucleotides read TGTGCCAGCAGCTTGGATCGTAAGCGGGAACCATCCTTC. As protein: CASSLDRKREPSF.

This clonotype was picked up a small number of times. One end of the junction does not line up with germline, which may come from a read error. DNA for the CDR3: TGTGCCAGCACCTTAGGGGCAGGGGTCCACACCGGGGAGCTGTTTTTT. It encodes CASTLGAGVHTGELFF. This chain uses TRBV13 with TRBJ2-2, with a possible D match to TRBD1 (6 bases). CDR1 PRHDT and CDR2 FYEKMQ come from the germline V gene (reference sequence). There are 16 residues in the CDR3.

This clonotype was found many times. J is TRBJ2-3 and V is TRBV5-1; D could derive from TRBD1 or TRBD2 (6 bases each). CDR1 and CDR2 from the germline V gene are SGHRS and YFSETQ. V dropped 4 bases and J dropped 2 bases, with 14 bases sitting between them. There are 15 residues in the CDR3. The CDR3 region is CASSPRGLTTDTQYF. The CDR3 nucleotides read TGCGCCAGCAGCCCCAGGGGACTTACCACAGATACGCAGTATTTT. Full variable domain (outside the CDR3, taken from reference TRBV5-1 and TRBJ2-3): KAGVTQTPRYLIKTRGQQVTLSCSPISGHRSVSWYQQTPGQGLQFLFEYFSETQRNKGNFPGRFSGRQFSNSRSEMNVSTLELGDSALYLCASSPRGLTTDTQYFGPGTRLTVL.

This clonotype was observed at least ten times. The chain recombines TRBV6-2 or TRBV6-3 with TRBJ2-7, with D perhaps TRBD2 (5 bases). The CDR3 spans 12 residues. Germline CDR1 MNHEY, CDR2 SVGEGT. V was clipped by 3 bases and J by 6 bases, with 9 bases between them. The CDR3 sequence: CASSYSRGEQYV. CDR3 coding DNA: TGTGCCAGCAGTTATTCACGGGGCGAGCAGTACGTC.

This chain uses TRBV18 with TRBJ2-7; TRBD1 aligns across 12 bases. The CDR3 is made up of 15 amino acids. J gave up 5 bases and V 3 bases, and 5 bases lay outside the gene matches. The germline gives CDR1 KGHSH, CDR2 LQKENI. For the CDR3, the DNA is TGTGCCAGCTCACCCTTGGGACAGGGGGCGGACGAGCAGTACTTC. Protein: CASSPLGQGADEQYF.

The chain employs TRBV2 and TRBJ2-7; D is possibly TRBD1 (5 bases). CDR3 size: 14 residues. Germline V CDR1 and CDR2: SNHLY, FYNNEI. Trimming shortened V by 2 bases and J by 1 base, and 9 bases separated the two germline ends. CDR3 in amino acids: CASSEWGESYEQYF. CDR3 bases: TGTGCCAGCAGTGAATGGGGCGAATCCTACGAGCAGTACTTC.

This clonotype was counted ten times or more. The chain links TRBV18 to TRBJ2-2; weak D call: TRBD1 (7 bases). The length of the CDR3 is 16 residues. V lost 3 bases to trimming and J lost 4 bases, with 15 bases between them. Looked up from germline, CDR1 is KGHSH and CDR2 is LQKENI. The DNA for the CDR3 is TGTGCCAGCTCACCTTTCACAGGGGAGGTCACCGGGGAGCTGTTTTTT. It specifies CASSPFTGEVTGELFF.

This clonotype came up a few times. This chain uses TRBV27 with TRBJ2-3; no clear D. The CDR3 length is 14 residues. Trimming cost V 0 bases and J 4 bases, with 8 bases left between them. CDR1 is MNHEY and CDR2 is SMNVEV in the germline V gene (reference sequence). CDR3 sequence reads: CASSLSLGADTQYF. DNA for the CDR3: TGTGCCAGCAGTTTATCTCTCGGTGCAGATACGCAGTATTTT.

This clonotype was seen more than once but under ten times. CDR3 sequence: CASSLEWGNTEAFF. For the CDR3, the DNA is TGCGCCAGCAGCTTGGAATGGGGGAACACTGAAGCTTTCTTT. This chain joins TRBV5-1 and TRBJ1-1; D is ambiguous. Germline V lookup: CDR1 SGHRS, CDR2 YFSETQ. The CDR3 has 14 amino acids. Trimming shortened V by 0 bases and J by 1 base, and 7 bases separated the two germline ends.

This clonotype was recorded many times. The chain links TRBV6-2 or TRBV6-3 to TRBJ1-5; the D gene is possibly TRBD1 (6 bases). The CDR3 totals 15 residues. The germline V and J ends were trimmed by 7 bases and 4 bases, with 17 bases remaining between them. CDR1 and CDR2 from the germline V gene are MNHEY and SVGEGT. CDR3 bases: TGTGCCAGCATCCCTGCGGGGGCGGTTAATCAGCCCCAGCATTTT. Its protein is CASIPAGAVNQPQHF.

This clonotype was detected a few times. The genes are TRBV12-3 or TRBV12-4 and TRBJ2-7, with a possible D match to TRBD2 (5 bases). The CDR3 has 13 amino acids. V shed 2 bases and J shed 7 bases, with 12 bases lying between them. Here the CDR3 reads CASSLIETGEQYF. CDR3 DNA sequence: TGTGCCAGCAGTTTAATAGAGACGGGGGAGCAGTACTTC.

V gene TRBV7-8 combines with J gene TRBJ2-1; perhaps TRBD2 as D (6 bases). This CDR3 contains 17 residues. V was cut by 0 bases and J by 6 bases, with 18 bases left in between. Germline V gene sequence: CDR1 SGHVS, CDR2 FQNEAQ. The CDR3 reads CASSLAGSIFGSNEQFF. In nucleotides, the CDR3 is TGTGCCAGCAGCTTAGCGGGGAGTATCTTCGGGAGCAATGAGCAGTTCTTC.

This clonotype was observed many times. J is TRBJ1-1 and V is TRBV7-9; 8 bases fit TRBD1. Germline V lookup: CDR1 SEHNR, CDR2 FQNEAQ (reference sequence). The length of the CDR3 is 12 residues. V lost 6 bases to trimming and J lost 9 bases; unmatched junction nucleotides: 6. CDR3 DNA: TGTGCCAGCAGTCTCGGGACAGGCCAAGCTTTCTTT. This codes for CASSLGTGQAFF. Supplemented by reference TRBV7-9 and TRBJ1-1, the full variable domain reads DTGVSQNPRHKITKRGQNVTFRCDPISEHNRLYWYRQTLGQGPEFLTYFQNEAQLEKSRLLSDRFSAERPKGSFSTLEIQRTEQGDSAMYLCASSLGTGQAFFGQGTRLTVV.

This clonotype occurred many times. The rearrangement links TRBV10-3 to TRBJ2-1; TRBD2 might be the D (6 bases). Trimming removed 2 bases from V and 11 bases from J, with 10 bases in between. The CDR3 spans 12 residues. Germline V CDR1 and CDR2: ENHRY, SYGVKD. The CDR3 is CAISEVGGKQFF. In DNA form, the CDR3 reads TGTGCCATCAGTGAGGTTGGGGGGAAGCAGTTCTTC.

This clonotype showed up many times. This chain uses TRBV20-1 with TRBJ1-2; D not resolved. Germline lookup yields CDR1 DFQATT and CDR2 SNEGSKA (reference sequence). Trimming cost V 5 bases and J 3 bases, with 13 bases left between them. This CDR3 is 13 amino acids long. This CDR3 reads CSAPRSLDYGYTF. The CDR3 nucleotides are TGCAGTGCTCCGAGATCCCTGGACTATGGCTACACCTTC.

This clonotype was counted only a few times. The chain uses TRBV6-6 and TRBJ1-1; 8 bases are a match to TRBD1. The V and J ends lost 4 bases and 8 bases, in that order; junction bases with no gene match: 6. CDR3 length equals 13 residues. Germline V lookup: CDR1 MNHNY, CDR2 SVGAGI (reference sequence). The CDR3: CASSSITGGEAFF. CDR3 sequence (DNA): TGTGCCAGCAGTTCCATTACAGGGGGGGAAGCTTTCTTT.

This clonotype was observed many times. The gene calls are TRBV5-1 and TRBJ2-3; D is perhaps TRBD2 (6 bases). The V gene's germline CDR1 is SGHRS and CDR2 YFSETQ. V was pared by 5 bases and J by 2 bases, with 12 bases between. The CDR3 is 14 amino acids. The DNA for the CDR3 is TGCGCCAGCAGGGAGGAGGGCCTCACAGATACGCAGTATTTT. Amino acids: CASREEGLTDTQYF. The complete variable domain, with remaining parts taken from reference TRBV5-1 and TRBJ2-3, reads KAGVTQTPRYLIKTRGQQVTLSCSPISGHRSVSWYQQTPGQGLQFLFEYFSETQRNKGNFPGRFSGRQFSNSRSEMNVSTLELGDSALYLCASREEGLTDTQYFGPGTRLTVL.

Ten or more counts support this clonotype. The V gene is TRBV5-1, the J gene TRBJ2-1; perhaps TRBD2 as D (5 bases). The CDR3 is 16 residues long. Trimming shortened V by 4 bases and J by 4 bases, and 18 bases separated the two germline ends. Germline V CDR1 and CDR2: SGHRS, YFSETQ. Here the CDR3 reads CASSVSPGEGYNEQFF. The CDR3, as DNA: TGCGCCAGCAGCGTCTCACCCGGAGAGGGATACAATGAGCAGTTCTTC.

This clonotype was observed at least ten times. The chain carries TRBV28 and TRBJ1-4; D is possibly TRBD1 (5 bases). V was pared by 1 base and J by 7 bases, with 10 bases between. Germline V gene data show CDR1 as MDHEN and CDR2 as SYDVKM. The CDR3 covers 14 residues. The CDR3 nucleotides read TGTGCCAGCAGTTTATTGGGAACAGGTGAAAAACTGTTTTTT. As protein: CASSLLGTGEKLFF.

This sequence joins TRBV10-2 and TRBJ2-7; D might be TRBD1 (7 bases). Trimming removed 3 bases from V and 3 bases from J, with 18 bases in between. Germline CDR1 reads WSHSY; CDR2 reads SAAADI. This CDR3 is built from 16 residues. Here the CDR3 DNA reads TGCGCCAGCAGTGACGGGGGACAGACTTTTTTCTACGAGCAGTACGTC. This translates into CASSDGGQTFFYEQYV.